These 25 T cell receptor beta chains share one sample of origin, sequenced in a study of cytomegalovirus exposure and HLA in healthy donors. It was with 60 Vbeta and 13 Jbeta primers that the PCR ran. Measured with immunoSEQ multiplex PCR; TCRdb has only the in-frame clones, and not every one. The repertoire has about 130,000 clones, about 80% of them found once; the top ten carry 1%. Sequenced: PBMCs. The receptors originated from a middle-aged man in good health and CMV-seronegative.

V is TRBV30 and J is TRBJ2-7; a possible D gene is TRBD2 (6 bases). The V and J ends lost 2 bases and 1 base respectively, with 12 bases between them. Germline V gene lookup returns CDR1 GTSNPN and CDR2 SVGIG (reference sequence). This CDR3 is built from 14 residues. CDR3 region: CAWSLASASYEQYF. The CDR3 nucleotides read TGTGCCTGGAGTTTGGCTAGCGCTTCCTACGAGCAGTACTTC.

This clone appeared once. This chain uses TRBV5-1 with TRBJ1-1; 10 bases match TRBD1. This CDR3 is built from 14 residues. V lost 5 bases, J lost 5 bases, and 6 bases stayed unmatched. The germline CDR1 and CDR2 sequences are SGHRS and YFSETQ. The CDR3, as DNA: TGCGCCAGCAGTCGCGACAGGGGGCGAACTGAAGCTTTCTTT. Its protein product is CASSRDRGRTEAFF.

The sample holds a few counts of this clone. This chain uses TRBV7-9 with TRBJ2-7; D perhaps matches TRBD2 (5 bases). The ends were cut back, 3 bases at V and 4 bases at J, with 13 bases in the middle. The CDR3 covers 14 residues. From germline, CDR1 is SEHNR and CDR2 FQNEAQ (reference sequence). The CDR3 nucleotides read TGTGCCAGCAGCTTCGGAGGTTCCCAGTACGAGCAGTACTTC. It specifies CASSFGGSQYEQYF.

This rearrangement joins TRBV7-2 to TRBJ1-2, with D maybe TRBD1 (5 bases). This CDR3 is built from 12 residues. V dropped 4 bases and J dropped 6 bases, with 9 bases sitting between them. The V gene's germline CDR1 is SGHTA and CDR2 FQGNSA. For the CDR3, the DNA is TGTGCCAGCAGCTCCCCAGGGAATGGCTACACCTTC. This encodes CASSSPGNGYTF. Together with reference TRBV7-2 and TRBJ1-2, the CDR3 gives the full variable domain: GAGVSQSPSNKVTEKGKDVELRCDPISGHTALYWYRQSLGQGLEFLIYFQGNSAPDKSGLPSDRFSAERTGGSVSTLTIQRTQQEDSAVYLCASSSPGNGYTFGSGTRLTVV.

The chain has TRBV19 and TRBJ1-2; weak D call: TRBD1 (5 bases). Germline CDR1 and CDR2: LNHDA and SQIVND (reference sequence). This CDR3 is built from 12 residues. V dropped 7 bases and J dropped 7 bases, with 13 bases sitting between them. The CDR3 here is CASTPGGFGYTF. In nucleotides, the CDR3 is TGTGCCAGTACCCCGGGGGGTTTTGGCTACACCTTC.

This clone was observed a few times. The gene calls are TRBV4-1 and TRBJ2-3; a weak D match, TRBD2 (6 bases). The CDR3 runs to 15 residues. Deletions cut 1 base from V and 1 base from J, with 9 bases between. Germline CDR1 reads MGHRA; CDR2 reads YSYEKL. CDR3 bases: TGCGCCAGCAGCCAAGGGAGGGCAGGCACAGATACGCAGTATTTT. Translating it yields CASSQGRAGTDTQYF.

Regarding this clone: At one end the junction does not follow the germline gene, possibly because of a read error. The chain employs TRBV30 and TRBJ2-7, with a weak D call TRBD1 (6 bases). Germline V gene lookup returns CDR1 GTSNPN and CDR2 SVGIG (reference sequence). The CDR3 runs to 15 residues. The CDR3 protein is CAQQGRESLSPTLDF. CDR3 nucleotides: TGTGCCCAACAGGGAAGGGAAAGTCTATCCCCTACGCTGGACTTC.

The chain couples TRBV2 to TRBJ2-3; maybe TRBD1 (5 bases). This CDR3 region has 14 residues. Trimming stripped 7 bases from V and 0 bases from J, with 11 bases between. Germline CDR1 SNHLY, CDR2 FYNNEI. The CDR3 nucleotides read TGTGCCAGCACCCCAGGGATAAGCACAGATACGCAGTATTTT. This encodes CASTPGISTDTQYF.

The chain recombines TRBV27 with TRBJ1-5, with 7 bases fitting TRBD1. Looked up from germline, CDR1 is MNHEY and CDR2 is SMNVEV (reference sequence). Trimming removed 6 bases from V and 9 bases from J; junction bases left unmatched: 8. The CDR3 has 13 residues. CDR3 nucleotides: TGTGCCAGCAGCCCACAGGGGCCCCCGCCCCAGCATTTT. Amino acid sequence: CASSPQGPPPQHF.

The chain carries TRBV6-5 and TRBJ2-3; 9 positions agree with TRBD1. Germline V gene lookup returns CDR1 MNHEY and CDR2 SVGAGI. After removal of 8 bases from V and 6 bases from J, the junction contained 9 bases not matched to a gene. This CDR3 is 14 amino acids long. The CDR3 nucleotides read TGTGCCAGCCGTGAGTCACAGGGGGCGGATACGCAGTATTTT. Translating it yields CASRESQGADTQYF.

J is TRBJ2-1 and V is TRBV5-1; 10 positions match TRBD1. V was clipped by 4 bases and J by 6 bases; unmatched bases: 13. The CDR3 is 17 amino acids. The germline V gene encodes CDR1 SGHRS and CDR2 YFSETQ. CDR3 coding DNA: TGCGCCAGCAGCCGTTCCATGACAGGGGGCGAGAGCAATGAGCAGTTCTTC. This gives the protein CASSRSMTGGESNEQFF.

V and J are TRBV6-1 and TRBJ1-1, with D uncertain. The CDR3 is 18 amino acids. The germline V gene has CDR1 MNHNS and CDR2 SASEGT. Trimming removed 4 bases from V and 3 bases from J, with 24 bases in between. Here the CDR3 reads CASSADPGWGGEDTEAFF. As DNA, the CDR3 is TGTGCCAGCAGTGCGGATCCCGGATGGGGAGGAGAGGACACTGAAGCTTTCTTT.

The chain links TRBV14 to TRBJ1-1, with 7 positions matching TRBD1. The CDR3 extends over 15 amino acids. Germline assignment: CDR1 SGHDN and CDR2 FVKESK. V shed 2 bases, J shed 3 bases, and the junction held 6 bases outside the gene matches. The CDR3 here is CASSQMAGGYTEAFF. CDR3 nucleotides: TGTGCCAGCAGCCAAATGGCAGGGGGTTACACTGAAGCTTTCTTT. Together with reference TRBV14 and TRBJ1-1, the CDR3 gives the full variable domain: EAGVTQFPSHSVIEKGQTVTLRCDPISGHDNLYWYRRVMGKEIKFLLHFVKESKQDESGMPNNRFLAERTGGTYSTLKVQPAELEDSGVYFCASSQMAGGYTEAFFGQGTRLTVV.

The chain is built from TRBV4-2 and TRBJ2-3; D is ambiguous. This CDR3 spans 12 amino acids. The V end was cut by 6 bases, the J end by 6 bases, with 10 bases between. The V gene's germline CDR1 is LGHNA and CDR2 YNFKEQ. The CDR3 sequence: CASRGTRDTQYF. The CDR3 DNA follows: TGTGCCAGCAGAGGCACGCGGGATACGCAGTATTTT.

CDR3 coding DNA: TGCGCCAGCAGTGTTCGGGGTCTCAATCAGCCCCAGCATTTT. Its protein is CASSVRGLNQPQHF. V and J are TRBV10-1 and TRBJ1-5; no firm D call. The CDR3 is made up of 14 amino acids. Germline-derived CDR1 and CDR2 are WNHNN and SYGVQD (reference sequence). V was shortened by 4 bases and J by 3 bases, with 10 bases between the two germline ends.

This clone has just a few counts. The chain carries TRBV6-1 and TRBJ1-4; a possible D gene is TRBD1 (5 bases). V lost 6 bases, J lost 8 bases, and 16 bases lay in between. The CDR3 covers 14 residues. Germline CDR1 and CDR2: MNHNS and SASEGT. The CDR3 loop is CASSRVESNEKLFF. CDR3 DNA sequence: TGTGCCAGCAGCAGGGTAGAGTCGAACGAAAAACTGTTTTTT.

There are a few counts of this clone. A junction boundary mismatches the germline segment, possibly from a read error. V gene TRBV5-1 combines with J gene TRBJ1-1; D is unresolved. CDR1 is SGHRS and CDR2 is YFSETQ in the germline V gene. CDR3 length: 15 amino acids. The CDR3 DNA reads TGCGCCAGCAGCCCAAACACAGCTCCGAACACTGACGCTTTCTTT. Its translation is CASSPNTAPNTDAFF.

The chain carries TRBV27 and TRBJ1-2; maybe TRBD1 (6 bases). V was clipped by 5 bases and J by 4 bases, with 20 bases between them. CDR3 length equals 16 residues. Per germline, CDR1 MNHEY and CDR2 SMNVEV (reference sequence). The CDR3 spells CASSPGVGQSSYGYTF. The CDR3 nucleotides are TGTGCCAGCAGTCCCGGGGTAGGACAGTCTTCCTATGGCTACACCTTC.

V usage is TRBV27 and J usage is TRBJ2-5; D unresolved. CDR1 and CDR2 (germline): MNHEY, SMNVEV (reference sequence). Trimming shortened V by 5 bases and J by 7 bases, and 17 bases separated the two germline ends. The CDR3 consists of 14 residues. CDR3 nucleotide sequence: TGTGCCAGCAGTCGAACCATTTTACTCGGGACCCAGTACTTC. It specifies CASSRTILLGTQYF.

The J gene is TRBJ2-2, the V gene TRBV5-6, with no clear D. This CDR3 is built from 17 residues. Trimming removed 5 bases from V and 7 bases from J, with 24 bases in between. Germline V gene data show CDR1 as SGHDT and CDR2 as YYEEEE. The CDR3 sequence: CASSPDPAGSRIGELFF. CDR3 nucleotide sequence: TGTGCCAGCAGTCCCGACCCGGCAGGCTCAAGAATCGGGGAGCTGTTTTTT.

The gene calls are TRBV29-1 and TRBJ2-1; 9 bases are a match to TRBD2. Per the germline V gene, CDR1 is SQVTM and CDR2 is ANQGSEA. The CDR3 is 14 amino acids. With 4 bases clipped from V and 4 bases from J, the junction kept 5 bases outside the gene matches. The CDR3 loop reads CSVAPTSGYNEQFF. In DNA, the CDR3 is TGCAGCGTTGCCCCGACTAGCGGTTACAATGAGCAGTTCTTC.

This sequence joins TRBV6-1 and TRBJ2-7; D not certain. Trimming stripped 6 bases from V and 3 bases from J, with 12 bases between. This CDR3 contains 13 residues. The germline V gene encodes CDR1 MNHNS and CDR2 SASEGT. CDR3 region: CASSFGSYYEQYF. The CDR3 region has the DNA TGTGCCAGCAGCTTCGGGTCGTACTACGAGCAGTACTTC.

The V gene is TRBV2, the J gene TRBJ1-5; TRBD1 agrees at 8 bases. Germline CDR1 is SNHLY and CDR2 is FYNNEI. The CDR3 consists of 15 residues. Trimming cost V 5 bases and J 1 base; bases outside gene matches: 4. The DNA for the CDR3 is TGTGCCAGCAGTCAGACAGGGGCGAGCAATCAGCCCCAGCATTTT. Protein product: CASSQTGASNQPQHF.

This sequence joins TRBV5-1 and TRBJ2-5, with 8 bases fitting TRBD1. Per germline, CDR1 SGHRS and CDR2 YFSETQ. The CDR3 runs 14 residues. Trimming cost V 6 bases and J 5 bases; bases outside gene matches: 9. CDR3 coding DNA: TGCGCCAGCACCGACTGGACAGGGCAGGAGACCCAGTACTTC. Amino acids: CASTDWTGQETQYF.

The chain carries TRBV12-5 and TRBJ1-1, with D tentatively TRBD1 (6 bases). Germline assignment: CDR1 LGHNT and CDR2 FRNRAP. V gave up 2 bases and J gave up 5 bases, with 9 bases separating them. This CDR3 contains 13 residues. CDR3 sequence (DNA): TGTGCTAGTGGTTTGATGGGGGCAACTGAAGCTTTCTTT. This gives the protein CASGLMGATEAFF.